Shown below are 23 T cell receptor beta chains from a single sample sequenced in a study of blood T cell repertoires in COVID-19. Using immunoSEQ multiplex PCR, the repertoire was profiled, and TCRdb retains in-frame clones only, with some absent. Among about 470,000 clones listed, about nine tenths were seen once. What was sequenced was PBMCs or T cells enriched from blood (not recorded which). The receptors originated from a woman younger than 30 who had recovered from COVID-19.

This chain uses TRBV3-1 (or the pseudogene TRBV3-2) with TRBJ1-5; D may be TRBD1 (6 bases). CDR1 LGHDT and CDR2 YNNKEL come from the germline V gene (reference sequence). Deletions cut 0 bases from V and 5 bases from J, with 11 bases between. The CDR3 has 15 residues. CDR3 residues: CASSQDWGPDQPQHF. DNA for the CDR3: TGTGCCAGCAGCCAAGATTGGGGGCCCGATCAGCCCCAGCATTTT.

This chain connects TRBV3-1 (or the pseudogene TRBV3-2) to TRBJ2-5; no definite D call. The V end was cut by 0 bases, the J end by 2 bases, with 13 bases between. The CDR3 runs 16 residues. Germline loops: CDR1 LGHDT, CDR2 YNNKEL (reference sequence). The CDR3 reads CASSQDWASGQETQYF. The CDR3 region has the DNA TGTGCCAGCAGCCAAGATTGGGCGTCAGGACAAGAGACCCAGTACTTC.

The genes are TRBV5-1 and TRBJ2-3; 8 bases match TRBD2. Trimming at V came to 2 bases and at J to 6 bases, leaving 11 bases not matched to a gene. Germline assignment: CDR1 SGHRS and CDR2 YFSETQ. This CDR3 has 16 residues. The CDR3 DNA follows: TGCGCCAGCAGCTTAACGGCCGGGGGGGACGGGGATACGCAGTATTTT. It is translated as CASSLTAGGDGDTQYF.

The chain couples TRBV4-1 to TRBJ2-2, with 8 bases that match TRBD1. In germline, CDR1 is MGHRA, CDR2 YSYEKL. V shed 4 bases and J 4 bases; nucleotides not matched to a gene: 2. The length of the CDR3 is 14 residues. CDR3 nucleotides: TGCGCCAGCAGCCCTGGACAGGGCACCGGGGAGCTGTTTTTT. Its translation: CASSPGQGTGELFF.

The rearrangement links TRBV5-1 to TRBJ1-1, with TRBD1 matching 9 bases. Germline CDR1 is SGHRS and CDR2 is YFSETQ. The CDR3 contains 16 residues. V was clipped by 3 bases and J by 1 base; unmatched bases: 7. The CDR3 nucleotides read TGCGCCAGCAGCTACTCTGGGACAGGGTCGAACACTGAAGCTTTCTTT. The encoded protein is CASSYSGTGSNTEAFF.

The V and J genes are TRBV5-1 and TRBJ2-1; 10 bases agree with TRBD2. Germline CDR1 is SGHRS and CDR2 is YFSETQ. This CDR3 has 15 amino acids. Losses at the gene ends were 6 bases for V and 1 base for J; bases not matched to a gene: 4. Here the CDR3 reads CASTRTSGSYNEQFF. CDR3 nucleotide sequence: TGCGCCAGCACCCGGACTAGCGGATCCTACAATGAGCAGTTCTTC. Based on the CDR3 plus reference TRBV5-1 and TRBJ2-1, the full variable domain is KAGVTQTPRYLIKTRGQQVTLSCSPISGHRSVSWYQQTPGQGLQFLFEYFSETQRNKGNFPGRFSGRQFSNSRSEMNVSTLELGDSALYLCASTRTSGSYNEQFFGPGTRLTVL.

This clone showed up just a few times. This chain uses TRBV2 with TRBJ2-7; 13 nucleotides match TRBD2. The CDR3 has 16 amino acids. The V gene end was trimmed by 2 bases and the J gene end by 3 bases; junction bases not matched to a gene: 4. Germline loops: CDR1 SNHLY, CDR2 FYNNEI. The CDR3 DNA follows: TGTGCCAGCAGTGAATCCCGACTAGCGGGGGGCTACGAGCAGTACTTC. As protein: CASSESRLAGGYEQYF.

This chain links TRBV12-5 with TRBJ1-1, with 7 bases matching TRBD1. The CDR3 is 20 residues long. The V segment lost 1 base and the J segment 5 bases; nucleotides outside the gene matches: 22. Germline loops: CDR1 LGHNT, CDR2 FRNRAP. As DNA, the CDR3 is TGTGCTAGTGGTTTGGACGATTCTGAGGGGGCAGGTTGGGTAAGGACTGAAGCTTTCTTT. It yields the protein CASGLDDSEGAGWVRTEAFF.

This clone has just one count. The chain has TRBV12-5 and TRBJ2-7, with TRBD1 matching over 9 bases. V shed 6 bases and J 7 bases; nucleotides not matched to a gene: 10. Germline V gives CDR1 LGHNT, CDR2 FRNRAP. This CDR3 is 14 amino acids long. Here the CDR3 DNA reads TGTGCTAGTGGGTATGGACAGGGGTGGAAGGAGCAGTACTTC. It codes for CASGYGQGWKEQYF.

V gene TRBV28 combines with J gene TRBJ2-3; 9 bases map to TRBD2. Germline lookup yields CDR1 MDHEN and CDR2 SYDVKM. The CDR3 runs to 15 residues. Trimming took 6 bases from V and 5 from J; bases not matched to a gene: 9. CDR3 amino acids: CASSTTGLAIDTQYF. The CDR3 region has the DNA TGTGCCAGCAGCACGACGGGACTAGCAATAGATACGCAGTATTTT.

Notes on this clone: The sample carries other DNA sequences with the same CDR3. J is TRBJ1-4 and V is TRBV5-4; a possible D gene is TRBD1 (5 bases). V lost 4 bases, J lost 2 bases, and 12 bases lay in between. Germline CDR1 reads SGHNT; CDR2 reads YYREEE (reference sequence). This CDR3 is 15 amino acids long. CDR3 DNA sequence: TGTGCCAGCAGCCCCGGGGGTGCGACTAATGAAAAACTGTTTTTT. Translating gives CASSPGGATNEKLFF.

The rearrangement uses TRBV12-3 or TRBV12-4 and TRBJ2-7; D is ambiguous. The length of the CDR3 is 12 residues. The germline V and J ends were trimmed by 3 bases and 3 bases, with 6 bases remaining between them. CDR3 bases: TGTGCCAGCAGTTTCGGGTACTACGAGCAGTACTTC. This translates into CASSFGYYEQYF.

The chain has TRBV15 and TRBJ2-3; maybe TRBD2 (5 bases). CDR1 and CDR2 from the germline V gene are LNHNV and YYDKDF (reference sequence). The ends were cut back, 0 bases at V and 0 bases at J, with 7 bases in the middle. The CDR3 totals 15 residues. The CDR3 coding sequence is TGTGCCACCAGCAGAGATCTAGCTAGCACAGATACGCAGTATTTT. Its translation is CATSRDLASTDTQYF.

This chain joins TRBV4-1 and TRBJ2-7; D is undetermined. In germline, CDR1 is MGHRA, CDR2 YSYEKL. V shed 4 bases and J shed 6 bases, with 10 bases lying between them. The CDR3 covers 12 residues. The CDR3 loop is CASSLPPGEQYF. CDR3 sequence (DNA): TGCGCCAGCAGCCTCCCTCCGGGCGAGCAGTACTTC.

CDR3 sequence reads: CAKGQGNTEAFF. CDR3 DNA sequence: TGCGCCAAAGGACAGGGGAACACTGAAGCTTTCTTT. The chain joins TRBV10-1 to TRBJ1-1; TRBD1 matches at 8 bases. The CDR3 covers 12 residues. The germline V gene encodes CDR1 WNHNN and CDR2 SYGVQD (reference sequence). V was pared by 10 bases and J by 1 base, with 2 bases of the junction left unmatched.

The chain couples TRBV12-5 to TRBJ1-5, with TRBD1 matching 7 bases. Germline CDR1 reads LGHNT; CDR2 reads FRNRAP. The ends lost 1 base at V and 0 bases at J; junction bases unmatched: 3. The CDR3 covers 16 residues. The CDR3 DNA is TGTGCTAGTGGTTTGGGGGGGACAGTTAGCAATCAGCCCCAGCATTTT. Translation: CASGLGGTVSNQPQHF.

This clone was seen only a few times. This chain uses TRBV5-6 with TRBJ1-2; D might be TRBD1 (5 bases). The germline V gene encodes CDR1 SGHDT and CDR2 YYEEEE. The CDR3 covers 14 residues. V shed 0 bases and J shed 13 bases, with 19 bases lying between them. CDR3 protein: CASSLGRSGTWVTF. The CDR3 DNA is TGTGCCAGCAGCTTGGGGAGGAGCGGGACGTGGGTCACCTTC.

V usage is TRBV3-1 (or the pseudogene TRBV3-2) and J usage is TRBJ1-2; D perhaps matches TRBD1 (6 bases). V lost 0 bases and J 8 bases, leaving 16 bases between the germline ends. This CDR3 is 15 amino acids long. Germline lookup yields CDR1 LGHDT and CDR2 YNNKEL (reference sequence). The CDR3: CASSQDLGGGAGYTF. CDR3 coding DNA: TGTGCCAGCAGCCAAGATTTGGGGGGGGGCGCAGGCTACACCTTC.

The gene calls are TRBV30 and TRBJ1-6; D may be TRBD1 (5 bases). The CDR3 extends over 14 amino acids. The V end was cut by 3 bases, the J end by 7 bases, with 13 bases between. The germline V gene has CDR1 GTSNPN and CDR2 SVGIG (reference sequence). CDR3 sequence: CAWSGTLSNSPLHF. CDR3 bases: TGTGCCTGGAGCGGGACTCTAAGCAATTCACCCCTCCACTTT.

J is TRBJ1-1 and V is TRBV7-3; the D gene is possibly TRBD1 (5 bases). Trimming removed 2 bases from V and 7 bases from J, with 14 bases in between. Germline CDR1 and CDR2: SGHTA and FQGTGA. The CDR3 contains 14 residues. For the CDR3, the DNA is TGTGCCAGCAGCTTATCCGGGCAGGACAATGAAGCTTTCTTT. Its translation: CASSLSGQDNEAFF.

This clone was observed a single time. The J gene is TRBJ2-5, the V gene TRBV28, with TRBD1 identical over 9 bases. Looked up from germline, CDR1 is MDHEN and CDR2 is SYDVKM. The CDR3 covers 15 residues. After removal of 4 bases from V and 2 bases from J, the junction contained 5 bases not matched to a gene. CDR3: CASSYKTGGQETQYF. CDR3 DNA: TGTGCCAGCAGTTATAAGACAGGGGGGCAAGAGACCCAGTACTTC.

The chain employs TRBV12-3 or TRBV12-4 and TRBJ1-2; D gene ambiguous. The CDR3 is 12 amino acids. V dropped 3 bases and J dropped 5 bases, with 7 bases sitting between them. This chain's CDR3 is CASSFVSYGYTF. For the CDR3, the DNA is TGTGCCAGCAGTTTTGTCAGTTATGGCTACACCTTC.

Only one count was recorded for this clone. CDR3 region: CATSNLGQGQETQYF. The CDR3 region has the DNA TGTGCCACCAGCAACTTGGGACAGGGGCAAGAGACCCAGTACTTC. The chain uses TRBV15 and TRBJ2-5, with 10 positions matching TRBD1. CDR3 length equals 15 residues. From germline, CDR1 is LNHNV and CDR2 YYDKDF (reference sequence). The ends lost 4 bases at V and 2 bases at J; junction bases unmatched: 4. Full variable domain (missing parts from reference TRBV15 and TRBJ2-5): DAMVIQNPRYQVTQFGKPVTLSCSQTLNHNVMYWYQQKSSQAPKLLFHYYDKDFNNEADTPDNFQSRRPNTSFCFLDIRSPGLGDTAMYLCATSNLGQGQETQYFGPGTRLLVL.